A single sample gave rise to the 8 T cell receptor beta chains below, sequenced in a study of T cell repertoires in cytomegalovirus infection. For these TCRs, the target antigens are not known. MiXCR was run by TCRdb on the reads, yielding one entry per CDR3 protein. Of around 750,000 distinct CDR3 sequences in the sample, about 30% were seen once. Sequences were derived from cultured CD8+ T cells from PBMCs, sampled from culture after CMV antigen stimulation. These receptors originate from a human donor in good health (CMV status not recorded). Some clones in this sample may be carry-over from other donors' samples.

V and J are TRBV6-5 and TRBJ2-5, with 11 nucleotides matching TRBD2. V dropped 1 base and J dropped 5; count of bases not matched to a gene: 6. Germline V gene lookup returns CDR1 MNHEY and CDR2 SVGAGI. The CDR3 length is 16 residues. The CDR3 DNA follows: TGTGCCAGCAGTTACTTTAGCGGGGGGGATCATGAGACCCAGTACTTC. It yields the protein CASSYFSGGDHETQYF.

This chain links TRBV4-1 with TRBJ1-2; D not resolved. Germline V gene lookup returns CDR1 MGHRA and CDR2 YSYEKL. The V end was cut by 0 bases, the J end by 5 bases, with 19 bases between. The CDR3 sequence is 17 residues long. The CDR3 loop reads CASSQDSRVGELYGYTF. CDR3 in DNA: TGCGCCAGCAGCCAAGACTCGAGGGTCGGGGAGCTGTATGGCTACACCTTC.

V gene TRBV7-2 combines with J gene TRBJ2-3; no definite D call. V lost 1 base and J lost 1, with 15 bases in between. The CDR3 sequence is 17 residues long. CDR1 is SGHTA and CDR2 is FQGNSA in the germline V gene. The CDR3 DNA sequence: TGTGCCAGCAGCTTAGGGATCGGGCAGACCCGCACAGATACGCAGTATTTT. Residues: CASSLGIGQTRTDTQYF.

This clonotype came up a few times. This CDR3 reads CASSLGRGAYTEAFF. CDR3 coding DNA: TGTGCCAGCAGTTTAGGGCGAGGAGCCTACACTGAAGCTTTCTTT. This chain connects TRBV27 to TRBJ1-1; no clear D. Trimming shortened V by 2 bases and J by 3 bases, and 13 bases separated the two germline ends. From germline, CDR1 is MNHEY and CDR2 SMNVEV (reference sequence). This CDR3 contains 15 residues.

The chain is built from TRBV7-6 and TRBJ1-3; a possible D gene is TRBD1 (5 bases). In germline, CDR1 is SGHVS, CDR2 FNYEAQ. V shed 4 bases and J shed 4 bases, with 20 bases lying between them. The CDR3 covers 17 residues. The CDR3 DNA reads TGTGCCAGCAGCTCTCCCTCGGGGGATAACTCAGGAAACACCATATATTTT. Its protein is CASSSPSGDNSGNTIYF.

The chain recombines TRBV6-8 with TRBJ2-7; 7 bases are shared with TRBD2. Germline CDR1 is MNHGY and CDR2 is SAAAGT. J was trimmed by 0 bases and V by 11 bases; bases with no gene match: 10. The CDR3 is made up of 14 amino acids. CDR3 in DNA: TGTGCCCGCTCCCTGAGCGGGGACTCCTACGAGCAGTACGTC. Its translation is CARSLSGDSYEQYV.

J is TRBJ2-2 and V is TRBV24-1; possibly TRBD1 for D (5 bases). Per germline, CDR1 KGHDR and CDR2 SFDVKD. CDR3 size: 15 residues. Trimming cost V 0 bases and J 6 bases, with 10 bases left between them. CDR3 sequence (DNA): TGTGCCACCAGTGATTTGGGTCCAGGGCCCGGGGAGCTGTTTTTT. Translated: CATSDLGPGPGELFF.

This clonotype was found a few times. The J gene is TRBJ1-5, the V gene TRBV28, with D unclear. The CDR3 consists of 13 residues. Trimming stripped 2 bases from V and 4 bases from J, with 6 bases between. The germline V gene encodes CDR1 MDHEN and CDR2 SYDVKM. The CDR3, as DNA: TGTGCCAGCAGTTTACCTTTTAATCAGCCCCAGCATTTT. Amino acids: CASSLPFNQPQHF.